The subject of this entry is one T cell receptor (beta chain). This sample stems from a study of STAT5B mutations in CD4+ large granular lymphocyte leukemia. Method: immunoSEQ multiplex PCR; TCRdb's copy keeps in-frame clones and lacks some. This sample yields approximately 52,000 clones, of which less than 85% are seen a single time; more than 1.5% belongs to the top ten. The TCR sequence derives from a human donor in good health. Sample: CD4+ T cells from blood buffy coats.

CDR3 coding DNA: TGTGCCAGTAGTGACAGGGGCTATGGCTACACCTTC. Its translation: CASSDRGYGYTF. J is TRBJ1-2 and V is TRBV19, with 8 positions matching TRBD1. CDR3 length: 12 amino acids. Germline V CDR1 and CDR2: LNHDA, SQIVND (reference sequence). Germline trimming cut 5 bases from V and 4 bases from J; bases unmatched to any gene: 0.